These 8 T cell receptor beta chains were sequenced from one sample in a study of cytomegalovirus exposure and HLA in healthy donors. Both 60 Vbeta primers and 13 Jbeta primers went into the PCR. Profiled with immunoSEQ multiplex PCR; TCRdb holds only in-frame clones, not every one. The repertoire holds under 150,000 clones, with roughly three quarters as singletons. The sample consisted of PBMCs. The receptors here all came from a man aged 25-45 years in good health and CMV-seropositive.

V gene TRBV9 combines with J gene TRBJ1-6, with a possible D match to TRBD1 (5 bases). The germline CDR1 and CDR2 sequences are SGDLS and YYNGEE. This CDR3 contains 15 residues. V was shortened by 2 bases and J by 9 bases, with 15 bases between the two germline ends. CDR3 nucleotide sequence: TGTGCCAGCAGCGTGGAGGGACCCTGGGGTTCACCCCTCCACTTT. This codes for CASSVEGPWGSPLHF.

The J gene is TRBJ2-7, the V gene TRBV27; D perhaps matches TRBD2 (5 bases). Germline V gene lookup returns CDR1 MNHEY and CDR2 SMNVEV (reference sequence). Trimming took 6 bases from V and 4 from J, leaving 19 bases between them. The CDR3 spans 15 residues. For the CDR3, the DNA is TGTGCCAGCAGCACCAAAGGAGGAGAGTCTTACGAGCAGTACTTC. Protein: CASSTKGGESYEQYF.

The rearrangement links TRBV15 to TRBJ2-1; TRBD2 agrees at 15 bases. V gave up 3 bases and J gave up 5 bases; unmatched junction bases: 2. This CDR3 contains 16 residues. Looked up from germline, CDR1 is LNHNV and CDR2 is YYDKDF (reference sequence). The chain's CDR3 is CATSRGLAGGDNEQFF. The CDR3 DNA reads TGTGCCACCAGCAGGGGACTAGCGGGGGGAGACAATGAGCAGTTCTTC.

V is TRBV7-2 and J is TRBJ2-2; 11 bases fit TRBD2. The trim removed 2 bases at V and 4 bases at J, leaving 9 bases unmatched. In germline, CDR1 is SGHTA, CDR2 FQGNSA. The CDR3 is made up of 18 amino acids. CDR3 bases: TGTGCCAGCAGCTTACGGGGCCGGACTAGCGGGCCCACCGGGGAGCTGTTTTTT. Translation: CASSLRGRTSGPTGELFF.

This clone occurred a few times. The chain links TRBV4-1 to TRBJ2-5; possibly TRBD2 for D (5 bases). V was pared by 1 base and J by 5 bases, with 11 bases between. The CDR3 extends over 14 amino acids. Per germline, CDR1 MGHRA and CDR2 YSYEKL. In DNA, the CDR3 is TGCGCCAGCAGCCAAGGACTTAGGGAGGAGACCCAGTACTTC. Its translation: CASSQGLREETQYF.

The V gene is TRBV5-1, the J gene TRBJ2-1; 8 bases are a match to TRBD1. The germline V gene encodes CDR1 SGHRS and CDR2 YFSETQ. The J segment lost 8 bases and the V segment lost 3 bases, leaving 10 bases of the junction unmatched. CDR3 length equals 15 residues. The CDR3 sequence is CASSYTWTGKDEQFF. CDR3 bases: TGCGCCAGCAGCTACACGTGGACAGGGAAGGATGAGCAGTTCTTC.

The chain carries TRBV28 and TRBJ1-3; TRBD1 is a possible D gene (6 bases). Germline V gene sequence: CDR1 MDHEN, CDR2 SYDVKM. With 7 bases removed from V and 0 bases from J, the gap between germline ends came to 19 bases. The CDR3 is 17 residues long. This CDR3 reads CASTPTRGALSGNTIYF. The CDR3 nucleotides are TGTGCCAGCACCCCAACTCGGGGGGCACTCTCTGGAAACACCATATATTTT.

The CDR3 is CASRFDRQGNTIYF. The CDR3 nucleotides are TGTGCCAGCAGGTTCGACAGGCAGGGAAACACCATATATTTT. V is TRBV7-2 and J is TRBJ1-3, with D possibly being TRBD1 (6 bases). The V end was cut by 6 bases, the J end by 4 bases, with 13 bases between. Germline CDR1 is SGHTA and CDR2 is FQGNSA. The CDR3 loop spans 14 amino acids.